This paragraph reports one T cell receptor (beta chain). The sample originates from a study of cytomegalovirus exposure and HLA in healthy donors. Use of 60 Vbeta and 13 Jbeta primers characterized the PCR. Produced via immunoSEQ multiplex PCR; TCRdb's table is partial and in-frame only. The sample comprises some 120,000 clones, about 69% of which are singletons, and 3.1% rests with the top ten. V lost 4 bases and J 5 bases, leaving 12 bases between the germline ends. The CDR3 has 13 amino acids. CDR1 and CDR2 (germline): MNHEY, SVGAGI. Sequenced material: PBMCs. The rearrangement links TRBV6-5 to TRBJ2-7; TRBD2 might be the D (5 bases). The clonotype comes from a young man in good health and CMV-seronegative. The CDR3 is CASSWRATHEQYF. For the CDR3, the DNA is TGTGCCAGCAGTTGGCGGGCCACCCACGAGCAGTACTTC.